This T cell receptor beta chain was identified during a study of T cell responses to AZD1222 COVID-19 vaccine (dated by TCRdb to the early 2020s). Study-wide context: AZD1222 recipients whose second dose came at about 4 weeks and those whose second dose came at about 12 weeks were combined into one group, since spike-specific TCR depth and breadth did not differ between the two schedules. A total of approximately 230 trial participants underwent TCR sequencing, of whom 207 received two doses of AZD1222 and 26 received two doses of the MenACWY control vaccine. Trial participants were enrolled by age into 18-55, 56-69 and 70-plus year subgroups, with roughly 150, 30 and 60 TCR-sequenced participants respectively. On the study overall, not on this receptor specifically: No day 14 peak-response samples were available, so repertoires were characterized only after the peak T cell response. CD4 TCRs associated with the vaccine covered the entire spike protein, and the dominant responses were in regions 160-218 and 743-854. The 56-69-year group was small, and its depth increase did not reach significance, likely because of low power. Spike-specific TCR breadth and depth rose significantly after two AZD1222 doses compared with day 0 and with MenACWY recipients. Nearly half of unique spike-specific TCRs reportedly recognized epitopes outside regions mutated in the B.1.351 and B.1.1.7 variants. Conclusions about previously exposed vaccinees were limited because only 5 or 6 AZD1222 recipients were SARS-CoV-2 seropositive at baseline. Participants were mostly white British, with more females than males. The authors suggested clonal diversity may have been underestimated.

The CDR3 regions of human TCRbeta chains were analyzed by immunosequencing. Under the source paper's analysis protocol: TCRs in the repertoires were compared against a reference library of SARS-CoV-2-specific TCRs that had been generated with the MIRA antigen-specificity platform. Breadth was defined as the fraction of unique TCRs that were SARS-CoV-2-associated, and depth was defined as the fraction of total T cells that were SARS-CoV-2-associated. Using the MIRA data, each spike-specific TCR was assigned both to the spike region to which the TCR was reactive and to a CD4 or CD8 class. Log10-transformed breadth and depth values were compared by one-way ANOVA with Sidak's multiple comparisons tests. As stored in TCRdb, this immuneACCESS dataset retains in-frame rearrangements with V and J assigned. A fraction of the clones does not appear; measured against another copy, unresolved V genes explain less than half of the discrepancy, and the remainder lacks a known reason. V, J and clone size reflect that table, while D and trimming were determined from the DNA. This sample lists some 150,000 clones; around nine tenths were detected once. The ten largest make up less than 5.5% of the sample.

V lost 8 bases and J lost 3 bases; the stretch between them is 10 bases long. The CDR3 covers 12 residues, taking in both the cysteine and the phenylalanine. Only the CDR3 region is kept as DNA, spanning 36 bases read in frame from base 1. CDR1 and CDR2 (MDHEN, SYDVKM) derive from the germline V gene. Comments on this clone: Its antigen is not yet known. No base quality values were provided; no much bigger clone lies one nucleotide off.

Explained via the paper, the time point label denotes: baseline before first vaccination. Vaccinee samples were obtained from the UK trials COV001 and COV002, which included a single-blind randomized controlled phase 2/3 trial of AZD1222 (ChAdOx1 nCoV-19) in healthy adults. For TCRbeta chain sequencing, PBMC samples were collected from trial participants at day 0 and at day 28 after the second dose. The sequence came from an adult in good health. The sample consisted of peripheral blood, taken on day 0 of AZD1222 vaccination. The sequence is built from TRBV28 and TRBJ1-1, with the identity of the D gene unclear. The nucleotide sequence is given as TGTGCCAGCTGGGGTAGGGACACTGAAGCTTTCTTT. Its protein product is CASWGRDTEAFF.